The T cell receptor beta chain under discussion was sequenced for a study of human T cells and chemical hapten exposure. Overall study: How much TCR each sample yielded varied, mostly because pooled library volumes differed slightly. Study conclusions and caveats: DPC sensitization did not alter TCRs above 1 in 1000 frequency.

Stated time point: healthy volunteer bleed at 2 weeks. Total RNA was isolated from unfractionated whole blood. The V end lost 5 bases, the J end lost 2 bases, and 10 bases lay between the germline ends. This CDR3 has 14 amino acids. The library tagged individual cDNA molecules with unique molecular identifiers. Per the study methods: A per-sample median of roughly 91,000 TCRs was observed, with a range of roughly 20,000 to 690,600. TCRdb reanalysed the RACE reads using MiXCR and keeps one entry per CDR3 protein. TCRdb's processing, not the study's, gives the V and J calls here. The sample holds 130,000 or so distinct CDR3 sequences, approximately 9.5% seen once. This clonotype has more than one count but fewer than ten. Its target is not known.

This TCR came from a male donor in good health. Some clones in this sample may be carry-over from other donors' samples. V and J are TRBV12-3 or TRBV12-4 and TRBJ2-1; TRBD1 or TRBD2 may be the D gene (5 bases each). The sample consisted of whole blood. CDR3 nucleotides: TGTGCCAGCAGTACCTCGGGGCCCTACAATGAGCAGTTCTTC. Its translation: CASSTSGPYNEQFF.